This T cell receptor (beta chain) is from a study of blood T cell repertoires in COVID-19. Seattle patient enrollment occurred during active infection, with longitudinal follow-up thereafter. The repertoire was sequenced with immunoSEQ multiplex PCR; TCRdb's copy has only in-frame clones and lacks some. The sample includes more than 95,000 clones, 81% of them seen just once. The CDR3 runs to 16 residues. Germline CDR1 and CDR2: LNHDA and SQIVND (reference sequence). V trimming: 7 bases; J trimming: 0 bases; junction bases outside the gene matches: 8. The receptor's source is a man younger than 40 with COVID-19, enrolled during active disease. The rearrangement links TRBV19 to TRBJ2-2, with 7 bases that match TRBD2. The source material was peripheral blood. CDR3 sequence reads: CASIPRAGANTGELFF. The DNA for the CDR3 is TGTGCCAGTATCCCCAGGGCGGGGGCGAACACCGGGGAGCTGTTTTTT.